This TCR beta chain was found in a study of CD8 T cells in ankylosing spondylitis. Findings of the study overall: Some motif variants had been reported before (in reactive arthritis synovial fluid and blood). A TCR beta motif of roughly eight highly homologous variants seemed to mark ankylosing spondylitis blood. CD8+ cells made up the disease-linked clones, which were relatively rare in peripheral blood.

TCRdb passed the 5' RACE reads through MiXCR, listing each CDR3 protein once. The table includes around 490,000 distinct CDR3 sequences, roughly 5.3% detected once. Comment on this clonotype: Its antigen remains unidentified. A much bigger clone sits one base away, suggesting this may be a read error. This likely comes from a read error, as the CDR3 has no conserved phenylalanine or tryptophan at its end.

The CDR3 length is 15 residues. Trimming removed 3 bases at V and 2 bases at J, with 14 bases between. CDR1 is SGHTA, CDR2 FQGNSA, per germline. Sequencing input: blood, either unsorted or a sorted T cell fraction (not recorded which). The receptor was derived from a male donor with ankylosing spondylitis. The chain employs TRBV7-2 and TRBJ2-7; tentative D call: TRBD1 (5 bases). In DNA form, the CDR3 reads TGTGCCAGCAGCTTGTCAGGGCCGTTCCCCTACGAGCAGTACTCC. Translation gives CASSLSGPFPYEQYS.